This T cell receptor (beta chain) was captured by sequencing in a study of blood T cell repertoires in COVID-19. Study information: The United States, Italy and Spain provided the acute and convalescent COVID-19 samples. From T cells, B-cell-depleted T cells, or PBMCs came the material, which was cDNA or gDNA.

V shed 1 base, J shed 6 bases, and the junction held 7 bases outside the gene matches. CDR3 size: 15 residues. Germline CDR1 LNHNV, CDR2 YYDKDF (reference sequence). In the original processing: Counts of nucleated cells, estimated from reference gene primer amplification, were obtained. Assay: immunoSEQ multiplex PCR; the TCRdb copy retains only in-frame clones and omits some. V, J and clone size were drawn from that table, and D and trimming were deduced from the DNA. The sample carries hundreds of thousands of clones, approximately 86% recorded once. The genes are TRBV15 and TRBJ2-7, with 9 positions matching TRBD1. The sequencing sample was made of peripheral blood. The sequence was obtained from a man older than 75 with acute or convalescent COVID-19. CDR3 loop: CATSRAGQGLGEQYF. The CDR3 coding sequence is TGTGCCACCAGCAGAGCTGGACAGGGGTTGGGCGAGCAGTACTTC. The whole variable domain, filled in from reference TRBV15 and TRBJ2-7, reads DAMVIQNPRYQVTQFGKPVTLSCSQTLNHNVMYWYQQKSSQAPKLLFHYYDKDFNNEADTPDNFQSRRPNTSFCFLDIRSPGLGDTAMYLCATSRAGQGLGEQYFGPGTRLTVT.